This TCR beta chain stems from a study of beta chain features in type 1 diabetes. This clone turned up a few times. Isolated RNA was reverse transcribed in full, so expressed TCRB transcripts were sequenced. Repertoires were generated with immunoSEQ multiplex PCR, while TCRdb's copy carries only in-frame clones and drops some. Found here are tens of thousands of clones, roughly 30% of them singletons; the top ten hold 0.35% to 0.45%. The V gene's germline CDR1 is SGDLS and CDR2 YYNGEE. V lost 0 bases and J lost 4; bases outside the gene matches: 3. This CDR3 spans 15 amino acids. Sequencing input: stem cell memory CD4+ T cells from blood. This receptor was obtained from a woman younger than 35 in good health. The V gene is TRBV9, the J gene TRBJ2-5, with 10 bases matching TRBD2. CDR3 loop: CASSVDSGGGETQYF. The CDR3 coding sequence is TGTGCCAGCAGCGTAGACAGCGGGGGGGGAGAGACCCAGTACTTC.